This T cell receptor beta chain was recorded in a study of radiation and T cells in renal cell carcinoma. This sample's time point: blood 2 weeks post-SBRT. Specified treatment: 15 Gy SBRT to primary tumor, nephrectomy 4 weeks later. Radiation-treated patients gave blood at baseline, week 2 and week 4. Germline lookup yields CDR1 MNHEY and CDR2 SVGAGI. Trimming removed 11 bases at V and 3 bases at J, with 11 bases between. The CDR3 covers 11 residues. The assay was immunoSEQ multiplex PCR, and TCRdb's table has in-frame clones only and misses some. The repertoire consists of 70,000 or so clones, with 82% occurring once and the leading ten covering 5.5% to 7.5%.

The rearrangement joins TRBV6-5 to TRBJ2-7; D unresolved. Sample: blood, taken from a patient whose treatment included radiotherapy and nephrectomy. This clonotype originated in a man between 60 and 70 years old with renal cell carcinoma. This CDR3 reads CAPPRGYEQYF. The CDR3 coding sequence is TGTGCCCCCCCGCGTGGCTACGAGCAGTACTTC.